The text below deals with one T cell receptor beta chain. Its antigen is not identified. This specimen belongs to a study of cytomegalovirus exposure and HLA in healthy donors. Whole-study findings and limits: Confirmation was obtained in vitro that a few CMV-associated chains are specific for CMV antigens. It was reported that the classifier diagnosed cytomegalovirus status with high specificity and sensitivity in both the original and validation cohorts. Later, an analysis found that TCR clusters from the first cohort tended to co-occur in the roughly 110 validation repertoires.

The CDR3 runs 16 residues. CDR1 is KGHSH and CDR2 is LQKENI in the germline V gene. J gave up 2 bases and V 3 bases, and 9 bases lay outside the gene matches. Method: immunoSEQ multiplex PCR; TCRdb's copy keeps in-frame clones and lacks some. The sample yields about 140,000 clones, almost 90% seen once. The chain combines TRBV18 with TRBJ2-7, with TRBD1 identical over 8 bases. The sequence was collected from a woman aged 18-29 years in good health and CMV-seropositive. The sample consisted of PBMCs. The CDR3 DNA sequence: TGTGCCAGCTCACCTACCAGGGGGCTAGCTACCTACGAGCAGTACTTC. Amino acid sequence: CASSPTRGLATYEQYF. The complete variable domain, with remaining parts taken from reference TRBV18 and TRBJ2-7, reads NAGVMQNPRHLVRRRGQEARLRCSPMKGHSHVYWYRQLPEEGLKFMVYLQKENIIDESGMPKERFSAEFPKEGPSILRIQQVVRGDSAAYFCASSPTRGLATYEQYFGPGTRLTVT.